In this sample, the clone carrying this T cell receptor (beta chain) turned up a few times. Its antigen is currently unknown. This sample was taken from a study of CD8+ T cells in alopecia areata. Study at large: Dosing spanned 6 to 18 months on tofacitinib, then 6 months off drug.

General study findings and limits: Scalp lesions, especially in alopecia totalis/universalis, had higher clonality than normal scalp.

There are 11 residues in the CDR3. The V gene's germline CDR1 is GTSNPN and CDR2 SVGIG (reference sequence). After removal of 5 bases from V and 10 bases from J, the junction contained 5 bases not matched to a gene. The investigators collected lesional scalp punch biopsies and peripheral blood from alopecia areata patients. Extracted RNA was reverse transcribed, and the resulting cDNA served as sequencing template. Sequencing used immunoSEQ multiplex PCR; TCRdb keeps in-frame clones, though not all of them. This table has fewer than 80,000 clones, about three fifths appearing once. This chain links TRBV30 with TRBJ2-1; 7 nucleotides line up with TRBD1. The sample here was CD8+ T cells sorted from blood, taken at week 0. The receptor comes from a human donor with alopecia areata. CDR3 amino acids: CAWLYRGEQFF. In DNA form, the CDR3 reads TGTGCCTGGCTATACAGGGGCGAGCAGTTCTTC. The full variable domain, in which reference TRBV30 and TRBJ2-1 provide the parts outside the CDR3, is SQTIHQWPATLVQPVGSPLSLECTVEGTSNPNLYWYRQAAGRGLQLLFYSVGIGQISSEVPQNLSASRPQDRQFILSSKKLLLSDSGFYLCAWLYRGEQFFGPGTRLTVL.